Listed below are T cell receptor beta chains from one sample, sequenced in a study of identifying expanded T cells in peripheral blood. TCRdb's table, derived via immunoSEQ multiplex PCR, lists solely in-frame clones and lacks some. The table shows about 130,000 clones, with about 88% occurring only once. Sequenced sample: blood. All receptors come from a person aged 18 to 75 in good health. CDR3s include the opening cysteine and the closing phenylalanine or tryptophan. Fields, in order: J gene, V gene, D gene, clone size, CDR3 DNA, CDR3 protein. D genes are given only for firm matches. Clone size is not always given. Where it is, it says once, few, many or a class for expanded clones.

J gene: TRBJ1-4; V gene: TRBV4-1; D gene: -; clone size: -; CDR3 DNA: TGCGCCAGCAGCCAAGATATGCTTCTCAATGAAAAACTGTTTTTT; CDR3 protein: CASSQDMLLNEKLFF
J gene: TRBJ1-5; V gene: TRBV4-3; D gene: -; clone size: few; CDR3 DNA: TGCGCCAGCAGCCAAGATTTAGTCGGAGGGTCCGATCAGCCCCAGCATTTT; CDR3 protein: CASSQDLVGGSDQPQHF
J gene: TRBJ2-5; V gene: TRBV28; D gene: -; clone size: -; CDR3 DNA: TGTGCCAGCAATGGGTACGTTGAAGGGGGCCAAGAGACCCAGTACTTC; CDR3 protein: CASNGYVEGGQETQYF
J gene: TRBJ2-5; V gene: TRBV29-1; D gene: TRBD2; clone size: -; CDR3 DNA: TGCAGCGTTGCGGGACTAGCGGGGGGGCTCGGGACCCAGTACTTC; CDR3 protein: CSVAGLAGGLGTQYF
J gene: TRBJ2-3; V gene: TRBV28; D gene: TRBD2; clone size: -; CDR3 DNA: TGTGCCAGCAGTTCGCCGGGACTAGCGGCAGATACGCAGTATTTT; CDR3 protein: CASSSPGLAADTQYF
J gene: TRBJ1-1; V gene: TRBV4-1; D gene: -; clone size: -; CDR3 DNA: TGCGCCAGCAGCCAAGTGGGCGGGAGCACTGAAGCTTTCTTT; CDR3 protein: CASSQVGGSTEAFF
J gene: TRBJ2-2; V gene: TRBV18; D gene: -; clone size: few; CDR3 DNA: TGTGCCAGCTCACCACTACTCCAGGGACAGAACACCGGGGAGCTGTTTTTT; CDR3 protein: CASSPLLQGQNTGELFF
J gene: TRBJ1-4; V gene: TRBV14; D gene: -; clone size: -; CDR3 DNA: TGTGCCAGCAGCCCCATCACAACTAATGAAAAACTGTTTTTT; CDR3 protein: CASSPITTNEKLFF
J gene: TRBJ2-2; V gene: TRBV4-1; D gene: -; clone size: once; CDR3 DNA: TGCGCCAGCAGGGCACGGGCCGGGGAGCTGTTTTTT; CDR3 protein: CASRARAGELFF
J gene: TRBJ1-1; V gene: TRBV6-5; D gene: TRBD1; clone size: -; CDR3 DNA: TGTGCCAGCAGTTACCACGGGACAGGGCAGGACACTGAAGCTTTCTTT; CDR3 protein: CASSYHGTGQDTEAFF
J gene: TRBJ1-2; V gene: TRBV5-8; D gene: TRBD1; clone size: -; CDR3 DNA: TGTGCCAGCAGCTTGCGGGACAGCTACTATGGCTACACCTTC; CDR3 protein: CASSLRDSYYGYTF
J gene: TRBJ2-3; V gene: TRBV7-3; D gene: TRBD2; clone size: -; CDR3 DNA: TGTGCCAGCAGCCCCAAGACTAGCGGGGGCACAGATACGCAGTATTTT; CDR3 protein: CASSPKTSGGTDTQYF
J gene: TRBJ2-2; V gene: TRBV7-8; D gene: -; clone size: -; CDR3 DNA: TGTGCCAGCAACCCTTTAAGGACTCCTAACACCGGGGAGCTGTTTTTT; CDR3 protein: CASNPLRTPNTGELFF
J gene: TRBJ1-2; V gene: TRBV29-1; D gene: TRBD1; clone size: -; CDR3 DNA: TGCAGCGTTGGGGACAGCCTGCAAAGCACCGTGGACTATGGCTACACCTTC; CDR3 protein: CSVGDSLQSTVDYGYTF
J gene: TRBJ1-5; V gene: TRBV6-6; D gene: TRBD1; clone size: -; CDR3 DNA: TGTGCCAGCAGTTTCGGACAGGGGGCGAGCAATCAGCCCCAGCATTTT; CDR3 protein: CASSFGQGASNQPQHF